A selection of T cell receptor beta chains follows, all from one sample in a study of blood T cell repertoires in COVID-19. Libraries were prepared by immunoSEQ multiplex PCR; TCRdb keeps only in-frame clonotypes and omits some of them. The sample includes 200,000 to 250,000 clones, 70% to 85% of them seen just once. Specimen: PBMCs or T cells enriched from blood (not recorded which). Receptors were obtained from a woman aged 55-69 years who had recovered from COVID-19. CDR3s include the opening cysteine and the closing phenylalanine or tryptophan. Fields, in order: clone size, J gene, D gene, CDR3 length, V gene, CDR3 protein, CDR3 DNA. D genes are given only for firm matches. Only part of the rows carry a size: once, few, many, or a class if the clone is expanded.

clone_size: -; j_call: TRBJ2-7; d_call: TRBD1; cdr3_length: 14; v_call: TRBV6-5; cdr3_aa: CASSRQTGRYEQYF; cdr3_nt: TGTGCCAGCAGTAGACAGACAGGGCGCTACGAGCAGTACTTC
clone_size: -; j_call: TRBJ1-1; d_call: -; cdr3_length: 16; v_call: TRBV6-5; cdr3_aa: CASSYRVGALNTEAFF; cdr3_nt: TGTGCCAGCAGTTATAGAGTGGGGGCGTTGAACACTGAAGCTTTCTTT
clone_size: -; j_call: TRBJ2-3; d_call: -; cdr3_length: 17; v_call: TRBV11-2; cdr3_aa: CASSLYGFGLGGDTQYF; cdr3_nt: TGTGCCAGCAGCTTATACGGGTTCGGATTGGGGGGAGATACGCAGTATTTT
clone_size: -; j_call: TRBJ1-4; d_call: TRBD1; cdr3_length: 15; v_call: TRBV6-4; cdr3_aa: CASSPTGMAGEKLFF; cdr3_nt: TGTGCCAGCAGTCCGACAGGGATGGCGGGAGAAAAACTGTTTTTT
clone_size: few; j_call: TRBJ2-7; d_call: TRBD1; cdr3_length: 17; v_call: TRBV14; cdr3_aa: CASSRRLGTGRDYEQYF; cdr3_nt: TGTGCCAGCAGCCGGAGATTAGGGACAGGGCGAGACTACGAGCAGTACTTC
clone_size: -; j_call: TRBJ1-2; d_call: TRBD1; cdr3_length: 17; v_call: TRBV4-2; cdr3_aa: CASSQTGTGGSLSGYTF; cdr3_nt: TGTGCCAGCAGCCAAACCGGGACAGGGGGCTCGTTAAGTGGCTACACCTTC
clone_size: -; j_call: TRBJ2-3; d_call: -; cdr3_length: 17; v_call: TRBV12-5; cdr3_aa: CASGQLNGGSATDTQYF; cdr3_nt: TGTGCTAGTGGTCAATTGAATGGGGGGTCTGCCACAGATACGCAGTATTTT
clone_size: -; j_call: TRBJ2-2; d_call: -; cdr3_length: 13; v_call: TRBV12-3/TRBV12-4; cdr3_aa: CASRDTYTGELFF; cdr3_nt: TGTGCCAGCAGAGACACTTACACCGGGGAGCTGTTTTTT
clone_size: -; j_call: TRBJ1-5; d_call: -; cdr3_length: 14; v_call: TRBV7-2; cdr3_aa: CASSLKMEGQPQHF; cdr3_nt: TGTGCCAGCAGCTTAAAGATGGAGGGTCAGCCCCAGCATTTT
clone_size: few; j_call: TRBJ1-6; d_call: -; cdr3_length: 15; v_call: TRBV7-9; cdr3_aa: CASRRDGAASSPLHF; cdr3_nt: TGTGCCAGCAGACGAGATGGGGCAGCCAGTTCACCCCTCCACTTT
clone_size: -; j_call: TRBJ1-3; d_call: -; cdr3_length: 15; v_call: TRBV7-6; cdr3_aa: CASSLAQGSGNTIYF; cdr3_nt: TGTGCCAGCAGCTTAGCTCAGGGCTCTGGAAACACCATATATTTT